This TCR beta chain was obtained from a study of blood T cells in healthy people across ages. The CDR3 totals 13 residues. The germline V gene encodes CDR1 SGHTA and CDR2 FQGNSA. For the second PCR, which ran for about 7 to 11 cycles, a sample-barcoded 5' primer and a J-beta primer mix were used. TCRdb analysed the 5' RACE reads with MiXCR anew, one entry per CDR3 protein. The sample contains about 600,000 distinct CDR3 sequences, 47% of which appear only once. Points on this clonotype: Possible read error: a much larger clone is one base away.

It was approximately 10 milliliters of peripheral blood that were drawn from each donor. Every sample gave at least 6 micrograms of total RNA when it was extracted. This TCR derives from a man aged 80 or over in good health. The chain employs TRBV7-2 and TRBJ2-1; perhaps TRBD2 as D (6 bases). Sequenced material: blood. The CDR3 loop reads CAGSFIGEDEQFF. The CDR3 DNA is TGTGCCGGCAGCTTTATAGGGGAGGATGAGCAGTTCTTC.